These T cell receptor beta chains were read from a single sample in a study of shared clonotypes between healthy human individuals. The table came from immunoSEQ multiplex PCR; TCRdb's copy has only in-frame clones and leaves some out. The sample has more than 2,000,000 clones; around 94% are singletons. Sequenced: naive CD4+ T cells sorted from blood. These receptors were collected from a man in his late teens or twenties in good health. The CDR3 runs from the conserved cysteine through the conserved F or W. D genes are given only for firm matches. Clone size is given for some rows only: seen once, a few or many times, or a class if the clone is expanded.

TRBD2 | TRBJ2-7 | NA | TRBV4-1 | CASSQGPAGGPSSYEQYF | TGCGCCAGCAGCCAAGGTCCAGCGGGAGGGCCGAGCTCCTACGAGCAGTACTTC
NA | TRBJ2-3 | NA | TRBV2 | CASNRGTSTDTQYF | TGTGCCAGCAATCGAGGCACGAGCACAGATACGCAGTATTTT
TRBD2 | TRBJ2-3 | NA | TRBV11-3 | CASSLGTGTSGIDTQYF | TGTGCCAGCAGCTTAGGTACCGGGACTAGCGGCATAGATACGCAGTATTTT
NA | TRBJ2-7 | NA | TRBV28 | CASRGPGLPHEQYF | TGTGCCAGCAGAGGACCGGGACTCCCACACGAGCAGTACTTC
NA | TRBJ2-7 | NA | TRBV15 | CATSSAGQLISYEQYF | TGTGCCACCAGCAGCGCGGGACAGCTAATATCCTACGAGCAGTACTTC
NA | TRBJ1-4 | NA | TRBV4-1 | CASSPLTNEKLFF | TGCGCCAGCAGCCCCTTAACTAATGAAAAACTGTTTTTT
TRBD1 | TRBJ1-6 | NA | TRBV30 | CAWRREGASYNSPLHF | TGTGCCTGGAGGAGGGAGGGGGCCTCCTATAATTCACCCCTCCACTTT
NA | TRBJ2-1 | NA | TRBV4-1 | CASRRLGALDEQFF | TGCGCCAGCAGAAGACTAGGAGCGTTGGATGAGCAGTTCTTC
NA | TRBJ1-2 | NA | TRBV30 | CAWSAGSWGNYGYTF | TGTGCCTGGAGTGCCGGATCGTGGGGGAACTATGGCTACACCTTC
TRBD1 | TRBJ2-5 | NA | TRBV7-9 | CASSSGQQIWETQYF | TGTGCCAGCAGCTCGGGACAGCAGATATGGGAGACCCAGTACTTC
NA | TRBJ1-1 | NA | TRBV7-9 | CASSSLKGKNTEAFF | TGTGCCAGCAGCTCCCTCAAGGGGAAGAACACTGAAGCTTTCTTT
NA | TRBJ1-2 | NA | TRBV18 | CASSPPAGASYGYTF | TGTGCCAGCTCACCACCCGCAGGGGCGAGCTATGGCTACACCTTC
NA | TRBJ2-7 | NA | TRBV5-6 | CASSWDPTGYEQYF | TGTGCCAGCAGCTGGGACCCGACAGGCTACGAGCAGTACTTC
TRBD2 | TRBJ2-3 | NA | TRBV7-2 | CASSPRTSGTDTQYF | TGTGCCAGCAGCCCCCGGACTAGCGGCACAGATACGCAGTATTTT
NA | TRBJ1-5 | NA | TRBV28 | CASSLWEGGQGREPQHF | TGTGCCAGCAGTTTATGGGAAGGAGGGCAGGGCAGGGAGCCCCAGCATTTT
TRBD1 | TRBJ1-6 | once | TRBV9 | CASSGPRGNDNSPLHF | TGTGCCAGCAGCGGCCCCAGGGGGAATGATAATTCACCCCTCCACTTT
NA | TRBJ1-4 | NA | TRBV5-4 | CASSLRGPTNEKLFF | TGTGCCAGCAGCTTAAGGGGACCGACTAATGAAAAACTGTTTTTT
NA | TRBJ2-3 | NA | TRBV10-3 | CAISEQLSGTDTQYF | TGTGCCATCAGTGAACAACTTTCGGGCACAGATACGCAGTATTTT
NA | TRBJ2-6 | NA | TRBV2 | CASSDPTASSGANVLTF | TGTGCCAGCAGTGATCCCACTGCGAGCTCTGGGGCCAACGTCCTGACTTTC
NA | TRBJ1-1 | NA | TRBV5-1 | CASSKGTANEAFF | TGCGCCAGCAGCAAGGGGACGGCCAATGAAGCTTTCTTT
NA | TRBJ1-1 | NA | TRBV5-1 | CASSLDLGGLPNTEAFF | TGCGCCAGCAGCTTGGACCTCGGGGGGCTACCGAACACTGAAGCTTTCTTT
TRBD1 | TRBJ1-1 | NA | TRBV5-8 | CASSRQGEVRTEAFF | TGTGCCAGCAGCCGACAGGGGGAAGTAAGGACTGAAGCTTTCTTT
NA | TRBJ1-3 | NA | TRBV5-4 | CASSDRAGSRNTIYF | TGTGCCAGCAGCGACAGAGCGGGCTCTCGAAACACCATATATTTT
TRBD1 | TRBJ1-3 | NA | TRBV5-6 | CASSWTGAGNTIYF | TGTGCCAGCAGTTGGACAGGGGCTGGAAACACCATATATTTT
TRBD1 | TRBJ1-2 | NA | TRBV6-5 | CASRNRQGAGYTF | TGTGCCAGTAGAAACCGACAGGGGGCTGGCTACACCTTC
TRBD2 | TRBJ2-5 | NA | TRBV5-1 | CASSLGSSGRETQYF | TGCGCCAGCAGCTTAGGATCTAGCGGGAGGGAGACCCAGTACTTC
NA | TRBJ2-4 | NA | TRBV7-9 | CASSRGLIQYF | TGTGCCAGCAGTCGGGGCCTCATTCAGTACTTC
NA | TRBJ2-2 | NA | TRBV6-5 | CASGLGVNTGELFF | TGTGCCAGCGGCCTCGGGGTTAACACCGGGGAGCTGTTTTTT
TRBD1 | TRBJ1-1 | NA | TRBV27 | CASSLYPGQGAGTEAFF | TGTGCCAGCAGTTTATACCCGGGACAGGGGGCGGGAACTGAAGCTTTCTTT
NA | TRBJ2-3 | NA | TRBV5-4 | CASSLEGGVTDTQYF | TGTGCCAGCAGCTTGGAGGGGGGTGTCACAGATACGCAGTATTTT
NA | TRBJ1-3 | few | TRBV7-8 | CASSLGGFSGNTIYF | TGTGCCAGCAGCTTAGGTGGCTTCTCTGGAAACACCATATATTTT
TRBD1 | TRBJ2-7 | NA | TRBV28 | CASSVDRGYEQYF | TGTGCCAGCAGTGTAGACAGGGGCTACGAGCAGTACTTC
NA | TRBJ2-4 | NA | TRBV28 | CASSPQGEGKNIQYF | TGTGCCAGTTCCCCTCAGGGGGAGGGCAAAAACATTCAGTACTTC
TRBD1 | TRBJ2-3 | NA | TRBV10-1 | CASTGTGGLDTQYF | TGCGCCAGCACGGGGACAGGGGGCCTAGATACGCAGTATTTT
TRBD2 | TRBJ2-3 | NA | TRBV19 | CASSSGGAISTDTQYF | TGTGCCAGTAGCTCGGGGGGGGCGATCAGCACAGATACGCAGTATTTT
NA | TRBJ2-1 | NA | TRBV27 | CASSQGGWGASYNEQFF | TGTGCCAGCAGCCAAGGGGGTTGGGGGGCGTCCTACAATGAGCAGTTCTTC
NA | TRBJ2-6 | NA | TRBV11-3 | CASSLVALSGANVLTF | TGTGCCAGCAGCTTAGTTGCCCTCTCTGGGGCCAACGTCCTGACTTTC
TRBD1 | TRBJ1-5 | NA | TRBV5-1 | CASSPGTGLNQPQHF | TGCGCCAGCAGCCCGGGGACAGGCCTCAATCAGCCCCAGCATTTT
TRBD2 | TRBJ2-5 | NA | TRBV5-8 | CASSLGLAERFQETQYF | TGTGCCAGCAGCTTGGGGCTAGCGGAGAGATTTCAGGAGACCCAGTACTTC
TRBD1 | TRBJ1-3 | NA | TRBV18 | CASSLGQVSGNTIYF | TGTGCCAGCTCACTTGGACAGGTCTCTGGAAACACCATATATTTT
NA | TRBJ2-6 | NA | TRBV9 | CASSVGIASGANVLTF | TGTGCCAGCAGCGTAGGTATAGCCTCTGGGGCCAACGTCCTGACTTTC
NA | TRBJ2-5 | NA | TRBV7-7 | CASSLPSPGKETQYF | TGTGCTAGCAGCTTACCATCTCCAGGGAAAGAGACCCAGTACTTC
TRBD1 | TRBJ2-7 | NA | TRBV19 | CASRGTGASYEQYF | TGTGCCAGTAGGGGGACAGGAGCCTCCTACGAGCAGTACTTC
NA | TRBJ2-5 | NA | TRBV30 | CASLGGTVGQETQYF | TGTGCCTCCTTAGGGGGGACAGTAGGACAAGAGACCCAGTACTTC
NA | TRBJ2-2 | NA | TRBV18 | CASSPIGGAGPNTGELFF | TGTGCCAGCTCCCCCATTGGGGGCGCGGGACCGAACACCGGGGAGCTGTTTTTT
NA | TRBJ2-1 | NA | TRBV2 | CASSEEGGTYNEQFF | TGTGCCAGCAGTGAGGAGGGAGGTACCTACAATGAGCAGTTCTTC
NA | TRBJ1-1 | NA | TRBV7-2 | CASSLRGRGSSTEAFF | TGTGCCAGCAGCTTACGGGGGCGGGGAAGTAGCACTGAAGCTTTCTTT
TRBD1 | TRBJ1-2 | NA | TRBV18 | CASSPTTGTGPLSLYGYTF | TGTGCCAGCTCACCCACGACCGGGACAGGGCCCCTAAGCTTATATGGCTACACCTTC
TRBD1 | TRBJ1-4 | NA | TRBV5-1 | CASSTGQVGEKLFF | TGCGCCAGCAGCACCGGACAGGTGGGGGAAAAACTGTTTTTT
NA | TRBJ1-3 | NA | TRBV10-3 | CAISESVQSSGNTIYF | TGTGCCATCAGTGAGTCGGTACAGAGCTCTGGAAACACCATATATTTT
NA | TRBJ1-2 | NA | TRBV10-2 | CASSPRGNPMGYTF | TGCGCCAGCAGCCCACGAGGGAACCCTATGGGCTACACCTTC
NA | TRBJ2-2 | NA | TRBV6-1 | CATRIGGLNTGELFF | TGTGCCACCCGGATCGGAGGGTTGAACACCGGGGAGCTGTTTTTT
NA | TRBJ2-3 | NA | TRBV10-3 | CAISSIPSTDTQYF | TGTGCCATCAGTTCAATCCCTAGCACAGATACGCAGTATTTT
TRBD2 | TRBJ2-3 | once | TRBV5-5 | CASSGRVGSSGTQDTQYF | TGTGCCAGCAGCGGACGTGTGGGGTCTAGCGGGACTCAAGATACGCAGTATTTT
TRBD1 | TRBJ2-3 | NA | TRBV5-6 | CASSSQGLGADTQYF | TGTGCCAGCAGCTCACAGGGGCTTGGCGCAGATACGCAGTATTTT
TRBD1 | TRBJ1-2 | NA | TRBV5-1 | CASSSDRGNGYTF | TGCGCCAGCAGCTCGGACAGGGGCAATGGCTACACCTTC
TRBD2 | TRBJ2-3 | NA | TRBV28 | CASNTRGGTDTQYF | TGTGCCAGCAACACGCGGGGGGGCACAGATACGCAGTATTTT
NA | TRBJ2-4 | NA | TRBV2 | CASNREQNIQYF | TGTGCCAGCAACCGGGAGCAAAACATTCAGTACTTC
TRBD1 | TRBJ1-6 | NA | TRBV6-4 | CASSETQGANSPLHF | TGTGCCAGCAGTGAAACACAGGGGGCGAATTCACCCCTCCACTTT